This T cell receptor beta chain appears in the sequencing data of a study of OX40 agonist ivuxolimab in advanced cancers. On the study more broadly: Ivuxolimab, an agonistic anti-OX40 (CD134) antibody, was given to patients. Patients with prior anti-PD-1, anti-PD-L1 or anti-CTLA-4 therapy were eligible; less than 50% had some.

Whole-study results and caveats: Among the least clonally expanded were partial responders at 0.1-3.0 mg/kg. Among T cells, CD8+ cells averaged more expanded clones than CD4+ cells.

Per the germline V gene, CDR1 is LNHDA and CDR2 is SQIVND (reference sequence). V shed 10 bases, J shed 0 bases, and the junction held 11 bases outside the gene matches. The CDR3 is 15 residues long. This clone is medium-sized. Its matching antigen is unknown. Only in-frame clones appear in the TCRdb table, and some are missing; sequencing was by immunoSEQ multiplex PCR. The sample holds roughly 23,000 clones; approximately 86% are singletons and the top ten take around a quarter. The genes are TRBV19 and TRBJ2-7; 8 bases line up with TRBD2. The material sequenced was CD4+ or CD8+ T cells sorted from blood, taken in a trial of the OX40 agonist ivuxolimab. The clonotype was recovered from an adult with an advanced solid tumor such as melanoma, head and neck, liver or kidney cancer. This CDR3 reads CATSHSGNPSYEQYF. The CDR3 DNA sequence: TGTGCCACCTCACATAGCGGGAACCCCTCCTACGAGCAGTACTTC.